Listed here are 11 T cell receptor beta chains from one sample, sequenced in a study of cytomegalovirus exposure and HLA in healthy donors. Some clones are missing from TCRdb's copy, which holds only in-frame ones; the method was immunoSEQ multiplex PCR. The sample shows hundreds of thousands of clones, roughly 84% of them seen only once. Sequencing was carried out using PBMCs. These receptor sequences come from a woman younger than 30 in good health and CMV-seropositive.

This chain connects TRBV28 to TRBJ2-1; the match to TRBD2 covers 10 bases. The CDR3 has 14 residues. With V trimmed by 3 bases and J by 8 bases, 4 bases remained unmatched. Germline-derived CDR1 and CDR2 are MDHEN and SYDVKM. CDR3 DNA sequence: TGTGCCAGCAGTTTGACTAGCGGGTTGGATGAGCAGTTCTTC. As protein: CASSLTSGLDEQFF.

The V call is TRBV29-1, the J call TRBJ2-1; D gene uncertain. The CDR3 loop spans 14 amino acids. Per the germline V gene, CDR1 is SQVTM and CDR2 is ANQGSEA. Between the trimmed V and J ends, which lost 0 bases and 5 bases, there was a span of 11 bases. DNA of the CDR3: TGCAGCGTTGAAGATCGCACAGCTGACAATGAGCAGTTCTTC. Translating it yields CSVEDRTADNEQFF.

The chain has TRBV30 and TRBJ1-1, with a possible D match to TRBD1 (6 bases). The V gene's germline CDR1 is GTSNPN and CDR2 SVGIG (reference sequence). CDR3 length: 15 residues. The germline V and J ends were trimmed by 2 bases and 0 bases, with 13 bases remaining between them. The CDR3 protein is CAWSPQQGLNTEAFF. The DNA of the CDR3 is TGTGCCTGGAGTCCACAACAGGGCCTGAACACTGAAGCTTTCTTT.

The rearrangement links TRBV27 to TRBJ2-6; a weak D match, TRBD1 (5 bases). The CDR3 sequence is 16 residues long. Germline V lookup: CDR1 MNHEY, CDR2 SMNVEV (reference sequence). V gave up 2 bases and J gave up 0 bases, with 8 bases separating them. The CDR3 sequence: CASSLRQSSGANVLTF. The CDR3 nucleotides are TGTGCCAGCAGTTTACGACAGAGCTCTGGGGCCAACGTCCTGACTTTC.

The rearrangement joins TRBV28 to TRBJ2-1, with 8 bases lining up with TRBD2. CDR3 length: 14 residues. V lost 1 base, J lost 5 bases, and 1 base stayed unmatched. Looked up from germline, CDR1 is MDHEN and CDR2 is SYDVKM. Here the CDR3 reads CASSLLAGNNEQFF. The CDR3 DNA reads as TGTGCCAGCAGTTTATTAGCGGGAAACAATGAGCAGTTCTTC.

The chain carries TRBV19 and TRBJ2-7, with a possible D match to TRBD2 (7 bases). Germline V gene sequence: CDR1 LNHDA, CDR2 SQIVND (reference sequence). V lost 5 bases and J 2 bases, leaving 19 bases between the germline ends. This CDR3 spans 16 amino acids. The CDR3 coding sequence is TGTGCCAGTAGTCACCCACGTGGGGGGGGGCCCTACGAGCAGTACTTC. Translation: CASSHPRGGGPYEQYF.

The chain is built from TRBV27 and TRBJ2-7; 7 bases align to TRBD2. This CDR3 region has 12 residues. V lost 5 bases, J lost 6 bases, and 4 bases stayed unmatched. Germline lookup yields CDR1 MNHEY and CDR2 SMNVEV (reference sequence). The chain's CDR3 is CASSTREAEQYF. The DNA for the CDR3 is TGTGCCAGCAGTACCCGGGAGGCCGAGCAGTACTTC.

The rearrangement links TRBV9 to TRBJ2-2; 7 nucleotides align to TRBD1. CDR3 length: 20 residues. Germline CDR1 and CDR2: SGDLS and YYNGEE. The J segment lost 0 bases and the V segment lost 0 bases, leaving 14 bases of the junction unmatched. CDR3: CASSVAQSWRTGANTGELFF. The DNA of the CDR3 is TGTGCCAGCAGCGTAGCCCAGTCTTGGCGAACAGGGGCGAACACCGGGGAGCTGTTTTTT.

This chain connects TRBV29-1 to TRBJ1-3; 11 positions agree with TRBD1. Germline V gene sequence: CDR1 SQVTM, CDR2 ANQGSEA. The CDR3 contains 12 residues. With V trimmed by 6 bases and J by 8 bases, 3 bases remained unmatched. The CDR3 DNA sequence: TGCAGCGTCGGACAGGGGGCGGACACCATATATTTT. The encoded protein is CSVGQGADTIYF. Full variable domain (missing parts from reference TRBV29-1 and TRBJ1-3): SAVISQKPSRDICQRGTSLTIQCQVDSQVTMMFWYRQQPGQSLTLIATANQGSEATYESGFVIDKFPISRPNLTFSTLTVSNMSPEDSSIYLCSVGQGADTIYFGEGSWLTVV.

J is TRBJ2-5 and V is TRBV9; no reliable D call. The CDR3 loop spans 13 amino acids. V gave up 2 bases and J gave up 2 bases, with 7 bases separating them. CDR1 is SGDLS, CDR2 YYNGEE, per germline. The CDR3 loop reads CASSVSAQETQYF. CDR3 in DNA: TGTGCCAGCAGCGTCAGCGCTCAAGAGACCCAGTACTTC. Complete variable domain (other parts from reference TRBV9 and TRBJ2-5): DSGVTQTPKHLITATGQRVTLRCSPRSGDLSVYWYQQSLDQGLQFLIQYYNGEERAKGNILERFSAQQFPDLHSELNLSSLELGDSALYFCASSVSAQETQYFGPGTRLLVL.

The CDR3 loop reads CASSLIEDQETQYF. In DNA, the CDR3 is TGTGCCAGCAGCTTGATCGAGGACCAAGAGACCCAGTACTTC. The genes are TRBV5-4 and TRBJ2-5; no clear D. This CDR3 has 14 residues. Germline-derived CDR1 and CDR2 are SGHNT and YYREEE (reference sequence). V was cut by 1 base and J by 0 bases, with 7 bases left in between.